The entry below describes one TCR beta chain. What it binds is not known. Time point here: sample taken at primary tumor resection. Unsorted samples of tumor, nontumor lung or frozen PBMC had their whole RNA sequenced. The donors, roughly 70 patients with untreated early-stage non-small cell lung cancer, provided the samples. This CDR3 contains 14 residues. V was cut by 2 bases and J by 4 bases, with 10 bases left in between. Germline values: CDR1 SEHNR, CDR2 FQNEAQ (reference sequence). The study tagged each TCR cDNA molecule with a unique molecular identifier. One entry per CDR3 protein results from TCRdb running MiXCR on the 5' RACE reads. The repertoire holds tens of thousands of distinct CDR3 sequences, with more than 10% as singletons. These data originate in a study of spatial heterogeneity in lung cancer. Overall study results and limits: Follow-up blood showed ubiquitous expanded tumor TCRs less than blood at resection did.

V gene TRBV7-9 combines with J gene TRBJ2-3, with D hard to call. This clonotype originated in a male donor with early-stage non-small cell lung cancer. The specimen was PBMCs, collected at surgery. The CDR3 nucleotides are TGTGCCAGCAGCTTACTGGGCTCCGCAGATACGCAGTATTTT. This translates into CASSLLGSADTQYF.